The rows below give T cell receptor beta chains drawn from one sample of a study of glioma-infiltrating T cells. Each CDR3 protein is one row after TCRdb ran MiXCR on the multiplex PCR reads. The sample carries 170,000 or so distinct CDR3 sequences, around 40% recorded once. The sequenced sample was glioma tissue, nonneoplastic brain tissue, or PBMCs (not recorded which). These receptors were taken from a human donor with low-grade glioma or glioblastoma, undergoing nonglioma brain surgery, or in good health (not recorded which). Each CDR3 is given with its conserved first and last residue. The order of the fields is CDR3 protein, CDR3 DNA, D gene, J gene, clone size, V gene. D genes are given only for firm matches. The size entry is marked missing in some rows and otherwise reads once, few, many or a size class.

CASSEVREYTEAFF	TGTGCCAGCAGTGAAGTCAGGGAGTACACTGAAGCTTTCTTT	NA	TRBJ1-1	many	TRBV2
CASSSGGTSRYNEQFF	TGTGCCAGCAGCTCTGGTGGGACTAGTAGGTACAATGAGCAGTTCTTC	TRBD2	TRBJ2-1	many	TRBV27
CASSLGTNNEQYF	TGCGCCAGCAGCTTGGGGACTAACAATGAGCAGTACTTC	NA	TRBJ2-7	once	TRBV5-1
CASSPGLLEQFF	TGTGCCAGTAGTCCTGGACTCCTGGAGCAGTTCTTC	NA	TRBJ2-1	NA	TRBV19
CSARFGGVADTQCF	TGCAGTGCTAGATTCGGTGGGGTTGCAGATACGCAGTGTTTT	NA	TRBJ2-3	NA	TRBV20-1
CASSQGNSDSPLHF	TGTGCCAGCAGCCAAGGCAACAGTGATTCACCCCTCCACTTT	NA	TRBJ1-6	many	TRBV4-2
CASRRRGARYEQYF	TGTGCCAGCAGACGTCGTGGGGCTAGATACGAGCAGTACTTC	NA	TRBJ2-7	NA	TRBV15
CASSQGDYDNEQFF	TGTGCCAGCAGCCAAGGGGACTACGACAATGAGCAGTTCTTC	TRBD2	TRBJ2-1	NA	TRBV4-2
CSVPGTSGETQYF	TGCAGCGTACCCGGGACTAGCGGCGAGACCCAGTACTTC	TRBD2	TRBJ2-5	few	TRBV29-1
CASSQEGETKYF	TGCGCCAGCAGCCAGGAGGGGGAGACCAAGTACTTC	NA	TRBJ2-5	once	TRBV27
CASSQDLRGTYNEQFF	TGTGCCAGCAGCCAAGACTTGAGGGGTACTTACAATGAGCAGTTCTTC	NA	TRBJ2-1	NA	TRBV4-2
CASSELNSFYGYTF	TGTGCCAGCAGTGAACTGAACAGTTTCTATGGCTACACCTTC	NA	TRBJ1-2	many	TRBV2
CASSLVGQGEQYF	TGTGCCAGCAGCTTAGTGGGACAAGGAGAGCAGTACTTC	NA	TRBJ2-7	many	TRBV7-2
CAISQRAQGNTEAFF	TGTGCCATCAGTCAGAGGGCGCAGGGCAACACTGAAGCTTTCTTT	NA	TRBJ1-1	once	TRBV10-3
CASSSTGYGYTF	TGTGCCAGCAGTTCGACGGGCTATGGCTACACCTTC	NA	TRBJ1-2	NA	TRBV3-1
CASSLIRLAGGPNEQFF	TGTGCCAGTAGTTTGATAAGACTAGCGGGAGGCCCCAATGAGCAGTTCTTC	TRBD2	TRBJ2-1	NA	TRBV19
CASSPTGQGDTIYF	TGTGCCAGCTCACCAACGGGACAGGGAGACACCATATATTTT	TRBD1	TRBJ1-3	few	TRBV18
CASSVTTGGGSPLHF	TGTGCCAGCAGTGTTACGACAGGGGGAGGTTCACCCCTCCACTTT	TRBD1	TRBJ1-6	many	TRBV2
CASSLTGDEQYF	TGTGCCAGCAGCCTGACAGGGGACGAGCAGTACTTC	TRBD1	TRBJ2-7	many	TRBV3-1
CATSPIFRGLDTIYF	TGTGCCACCAGCCCTATTTTCAGGGGTCTGGACACCATATATTTT	NA	TRBJ1-3	NA	TRBV15
CASSSGDFPNEQYF	TGTGCCAGCAGTTCAGGGGATTTCCCCAACGAGCAGTACTTC	NA	TRBJ2-7	NA	TRBV12-3/TRBV12-4
CASSQDANTGELFF	TGTGCCAGCAGCCAAGATGCTAACACCGGGGAGCTGTTTTTT	NA	TRBJ2-2	NA	TRBV4-2